The clone carrying this T cell receptor (beta chain) has just a few counts. No antigen is known for it. This sample stems from a study of response to subunit inactivated influenza vaccine. Germline CDR1 is MNHEY and CDR2 is SMNVEV (reference sequence). The V and J ends lost 6 bases and 3 bases, in that order; junction bases with no gene match: 9. This CDR3 is built from 15 residues. MiXCR was run by TCRdb on the RT-PCR reads, yielding one entry per CDR3 protein. Of 700,000 to 800,000 distinct CDR3 sequences in the sample, around 18% are singletons; the top ten hold 9.5% to 13%. General study results and limits: Seasonal influenza vaccination, on each occasion, was suggested by the authors to recruit few new T cells.

The sequence came from a man between 45 and 60 years old who received an inactivated influenza vaccine. This chain uses TRBV27 with TRBJ1-2, with 8 bases lining up with TRBD1. The sequencing used PBMCs from blood, collected about 5 days after vaccination. This CDR3 is CASRFLQQGDYGYTF. The CDR3 region has the DNA TGTGCCAGCAGATTCCTCCAACAGGGGGACTATGGCTACACCTTC.